A selection of T cell receptor beta chains follows, all from one sample in a study of T cell repertoires in cytomegalovirus infection. These receptors are not linked to any known antigen. Using its own MiXCR run on the reads, TCRdb lists one record per CDR3 protein. The table has roughly 700,000 distinct CDR3 sequences, about 33% seen once. Source: cultured PBMCs, taken from culture after CMV antigen stimulation. The source is a human donor in good health (CMV status not recorded). Some clones in this sample may be carry-over from other donors' samples. CDR3s leave out the opening cysteine and the closing phenylalanine or tryptophan. D genes are given only for firm matches. Rows may omit the clone size; those that give it use once, few, many or a size class.

d_gene: -; v_gene: TRBV4-3; abundance: -; j_gene: TRBJ1-2; CDR3aa: ASTPDSDQNYGYT
d_gene: TRBD2; v_gene: TRBV6-6; abundance: -; j_gene: TRBJ2-5; CDR3aa: ASTSGLGGFQETQY
d_gene: -; v_gene: TRBV10-3; abundance: -; j_gene: TRBJ2-7; CDR3aa: AISAEYEQY
d_gene: -; v_gene: TRBV15; abundance: -; j_gene: TRBJ2-1; CDR3aa: ATAPDTLRLINNEQF
d_gene: TRBD1; v_gene: TRBV6-1; abundance: -; j_gene: TRBJ1-1; CDR3aa: ASSSPDRHGTLNTEAF
d_gene: TRBD1; v_gene: TRBV20-1; abundance: -; j_gene: TRBJ2-1; CDR3aa: SASPGTGLNEQF
d_gene: -; v_gene: TRBV11-2; abundance: -; j_gene: TRBJ1-3; CDR3aa: ASKKDGNTIY
d_gene: -; v_gene: TRBV4-1; abundance: few; j_gene: TRBJ1-4; CDR3aa: ASRASGSEKLF
d_gene: -; v_gene: TRBV3-1; abundance: -; j_gene: TRBJ2-7; CDR3aa: ASSFFGGEQY
d_gene: TRBD2; v_gene: TRBV6-6; abundance: -; j_gene: TRBJ2-7; CDR3aa: ASSYYSGRASEQY
d_gene: -; v_gene: TRBV5-1; abundance: -; j_gene: TRBJ2-3; CDR3aa: ASSMAAGPVSTDTQY
d_gene: TRBD2; v_gene: TRBV7-8; abundance: -; j_gene: TRBJ2-3; CDR3aa: ASSAGTSGPTDTQY
d_gene: -; v_gene: TRBV2; abundance: few; j_gene: TRBJ2-2; CDR3aa: ASSDRANTGELF
d_gene: TRBD1; v_gene: TRBV4-1; abundance: -; j_gene: TRBJ1-6; CDR3aa: ASSQTGGASPLH
d_gene: -; v_gene: TRBV12-3/TRBV12-4; abundance: few; j_gene: TRBJ1-5; CDR3aa: ASSRRGYGYSNQPQH
d_gene: TRBD1; v_gene: TRBV20-1; abundance: -; j_gene: TRBJ1-1; CDR3aa: SAEGQTMNTEAF
d_gene: TRBD2; v_gene: TRBV20-1; abundance: -; j_gene: TRBJ2-5; CDR3aa: SASPLVAGGGETQY